This TCR beta chain was profiled in a study of CXCR3-negative and CXCR3-positive naive CD8 T cells. Details on this clonotype: Its antigen remains unknown.

Study-wide points: Whereas both naive subsets had comparably high diversity, memory CD8+ cells had much lower diversity.

Among CD8+ T cells, naive ones were CD45RO-CCR7+CD27+CD95-. UMI-labeled TRB cDNA libraries were prepared by 5' RACE. TCRdb re-called the 5' RACE reads and gives one entry per CDR3 protein, without DNA. In total, the table holds fewer than 95,000 distinct CDR3 sequences. The germline V gene has CDR1 LGHNA and CDR2 YNFKEQ. The CDR3 spans 17 residues. This sequence joins TRBV4-2 and TRBJ2-2; the D gene TCRdb calls, TRBD2, cannot be checked with no DNA. The sequence derives from a human donor in good health. Some clones in this sample may be carry-over from other donors' samples. The sequenced sample was naive CXCR3- CD8+ T cells from blood. As to subset: CD45RO-CCR7+CD27+CD95- naive CD8+ T cells lacking CXCR3 (TNR3-). CDR3 sequence: CASQALAGGPYTGELFF.